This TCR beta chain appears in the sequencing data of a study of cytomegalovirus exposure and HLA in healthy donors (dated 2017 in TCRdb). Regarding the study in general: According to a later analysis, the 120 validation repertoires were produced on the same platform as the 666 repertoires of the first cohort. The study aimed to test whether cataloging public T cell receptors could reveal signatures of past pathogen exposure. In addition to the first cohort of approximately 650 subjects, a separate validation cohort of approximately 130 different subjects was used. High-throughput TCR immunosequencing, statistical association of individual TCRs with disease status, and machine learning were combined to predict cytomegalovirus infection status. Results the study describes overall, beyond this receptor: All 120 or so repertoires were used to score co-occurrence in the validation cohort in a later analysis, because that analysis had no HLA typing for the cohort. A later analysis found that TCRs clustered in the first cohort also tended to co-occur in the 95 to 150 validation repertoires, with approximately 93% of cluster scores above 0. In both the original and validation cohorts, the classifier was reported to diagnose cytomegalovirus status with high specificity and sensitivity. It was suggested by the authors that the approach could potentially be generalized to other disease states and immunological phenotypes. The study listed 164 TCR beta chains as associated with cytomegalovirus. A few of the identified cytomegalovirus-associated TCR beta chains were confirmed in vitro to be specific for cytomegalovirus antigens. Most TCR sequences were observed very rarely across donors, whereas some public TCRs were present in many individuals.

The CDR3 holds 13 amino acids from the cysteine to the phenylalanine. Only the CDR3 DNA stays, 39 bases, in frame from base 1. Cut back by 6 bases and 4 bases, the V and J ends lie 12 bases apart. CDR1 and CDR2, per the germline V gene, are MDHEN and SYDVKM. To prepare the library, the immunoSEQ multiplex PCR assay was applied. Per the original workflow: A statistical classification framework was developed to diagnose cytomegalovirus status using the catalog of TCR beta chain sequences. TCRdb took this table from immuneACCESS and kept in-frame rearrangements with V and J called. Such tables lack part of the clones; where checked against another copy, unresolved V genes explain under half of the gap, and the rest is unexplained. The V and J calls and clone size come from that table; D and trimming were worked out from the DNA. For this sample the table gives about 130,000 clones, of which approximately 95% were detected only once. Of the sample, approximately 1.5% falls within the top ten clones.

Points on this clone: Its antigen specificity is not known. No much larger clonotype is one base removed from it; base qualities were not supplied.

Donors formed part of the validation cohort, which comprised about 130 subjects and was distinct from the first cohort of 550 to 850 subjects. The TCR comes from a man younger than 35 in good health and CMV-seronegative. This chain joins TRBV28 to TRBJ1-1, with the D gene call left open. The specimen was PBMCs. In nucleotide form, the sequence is TGTGCCAGCAGGAGGATCGGGGTCACTGAAGCTTTCTTT. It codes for CASRRIGVTEAFF.